This T cell receptor (beta chain) is from a study of blood T cell repertoires in COVID-19. Study as a whole: There were acute and convalescent COVID-19 samples, and they came from the United States, Italy and Spain. The analysed material was cDNA or gDNA that came from T cells, B-cell-depleted T cells, or PBMCs.

The authors' processing: Amplified reference gene primers provided the basis for estimating nucleated cell counts. TCRdb's copy holds only in-frame clones and misses some; the assay was immunoSEQ multiplex PCR. The D gene and trimming were derived from the DNA, and the V and J assignments and clone size from that table. The sample yields 25,000 to 35,000 clones, approximately 90% seen once. With V trimmed by 0 bases and J by 5 bases, 2 bases remained unmatched. The CDR3 sequence is 13 residues long. CDR1 SGHNT and CDR2 YYREEE come from the germline V gene (reference sequence). Specimen: peripheral blood. The J gene is TRBJ2-7, the V gene TRBV5-4, with 7 bases lining up with TRBD1. The sequence was obtained from a man in his 60s with active COVID-19. The CDR3 reads CASSLGQGDEQYF. Written as DNA, the CDR3 is TGTGCCAGCAGCTTGGGACAGGGCGACGAGCAGTACTTC.